The 31 T cell receptor beta chains listed next were all sequenced from one sample in a study of shared clonotypes between healthy human individuals. This table comes from immunoSEQ multiplex PCR, and its TCRdb copy is limited to in-frame clones, with some not included. Here the sample spans about 2.3 million clones, approximately 93% being singletons. Sequencing used naive CD4+ T cells from PBMCs. Sample subset: CD45RA+ positively selected. The receptors shown here come from a man between 18 and 29 years old in good health. Some clones in this sample may be carry-over from other donors' samples.

This chain links TRBV7-3 with TRBJ1-2; 11 bases match TRBD1. CDR3 length: 15 residues. The germline gives CDR1 SGHTA, CDR2 FQGTGA. Trimming removed 5 bases from V and 5 bases from J; junction bases left unmatched: 7. CDR3 sequence: CASSPGGTGGYGYTF. The CDR3, as DNA: TGTGCCAGCAGCCCTGGTGGGACAGGGGGATATGGCTACACCTTC.

The rearrangement uses TRBV6-1 and TRBJ2-5; TRBD2 agrees at 11 bases. The CDR3 extends over 16 amino acids. Per germline, CDR1 MNHNS and CDR2 SASEGT. V lost 4 bases to trimming and J lost 2 bases; unmatched junction nucleotides: 6. The CDR3 DNA is TGTGCCAGCAGTGGTACGGGGACTAGCGGACAAGAGACCCAGTACTTC. This sequence encodes CASSGTGTSGQETQYF.

A note on this clone: Germline is not matched at one junction end, which may reflect a read error. This chain uses TRBV6-6 with TRBJ1-2; D may be TRBD1 (6 bases). The germline V gene has CDR1 MNHNY and CDR2 SVGAGI (reference sequence). This CDR3 is 16 amino acids long. The CDR3 region is CASSYSSGTSNYGHTF. The CDR3 region has the DNA TGTGCCAGCAGTTACTCTTCCGGGACATCTAACTATGGCCACACCTTC.

This rearrangement joins TRBV2 to TRBJ1-5; D is undetermined. There are 15 residues in the CDR3. V was cut by 2 bases and J by 4 bases, with 12 bases left in between. Germline-derived CDR1 and CDR2 are SNHLY and FYNNEI. This chain's CDR3 is CASSEFSNPNQPQHF. CDR3 nucleotides: TGTGCCAGCAGTGAATTCAGCAATCCGAATCAGCCCCAGCATTTT.

The rearrangement links TRBV5-8 to TRBJ2-3; D is perhaps TRBD1 or TRBD2 (6 bases each). CDR1 is SGHTS and CDR2 is YDEGEE in the germline V gene. V dropped 4 bases and J dropped 8 bases, with 14 bases sitting between them. The CDR3 contains 13 residues. The CDR3 DNA is TGTGCCAGCAGCAGGGACTGGGGGGCTACGCAGTATTTT. Translated: CASSRDWGATQYF.

On this clone: At the DNA level, this CDR3 is encoded by other sequences in the same sample as well. The gene calls are TRBV5-1 and TRBJ2-2; D gene ambiguous. Trimming shortened V by 0 bases and J by 1 base, and 4 bases separated the two germline ends. The CDR3 spans 14 residues. Germline V gene sequence: CDR1 SGHRS, CDR2 YFSETQ. CDR3 sequence reads: CASSLAGNTGELFF. DNA of the CDR3: TGCGCCAGCAGCTTGGCCGGGAACACCGGGGAGCTGTTTTTT.

The chain carries TRBV5-4 and TRBJ2-7; D might be TRBD2 (7 bases). V gave up 4 bases and J gave up 0 bases, with 17 bases separating them. The CDR3 extends over 16 amino acids. Germline assignment: CDR1 SGHNT and CDR2 YYREEE (reference sequence). The CDR3: CASSPRGGSTSYEQYF. CDR3 DNA sequence: TGTGCCAGCAGCCCCCGCGGGGGCAGTACCTCCTACGAGCAGTACTTC.

This clone was detected only once. The chain links TRBV7-2 to TRBJ2-3, with TRBD2 matching over 8 bases. The CDR3 totals 14 residues. J gave up 4 bases and V 8 bases, and 8 bases lay outside the gene matches. Germline V gene lookup returns CDR1 SGHTA and CDR2 FQGNSA. The CDR3 here is CASSDGRAADTQYF. DNA for the CDR3: TGTGCCAGCTCGGACGGGAGGGCCGCAGATACGCAGTATTTT.

The V and J genes are TRBV2 and TRBJ2-1; 8 positions agree with TRBD2. The CDR3 runs to 16 residues. J was trimmed by 0 bases and V by 6 bases; bases with no gene match: 7. Germline V CDR1 and CDR2: SNHLY, FYNNEI. The CDR3 coding sequence is TGTGCCAGCAGGGAACTAGCGGTTAGCTCCTACAATGAGCAGTTCTTC. This sequence encodes CASRELAVSSYNEQFF.

V is TRBV19 and J is TRBJ1-2; no clear D. The CDR3 is 13 residues long. Germline CDR1 and CDR2: LNHDA and SQIVND (reference sequence). Trimming removed 5 bases from V and 0 bases from J, with 7 bases in between. Written as DNA, the CDR3 is TGTGCCAGTAGTCCGGACCCTAACTATGGCTACACCTTC. Translating gives CASSPDPNYGYTF.

This chain links TRBV11-2 with TRBJ1-1; 7 nucleotides align to TRBD1. V shed 1 base and J 1 base; nucleotides not matched to a gene: 12. The CDR3 spans 18 residues. The germline V gene has CDR1 SGHAT and CDR2 FQNNGV. Here the CDR3 reads CASSLAGDRRAWNTEAFF. CDR3 nucleotides: TGTGCCAGCAGCTTAGCAGGGGACAGAAGGGCCTGGAACACTGAAGCTTTCTTT.

The rearrangement uses TRBV7-9 and TRBJ1-1; D remains unclear. CDR3 length equals 15 residues. Germline CDR1 is SEHNR and CDR2 is FQNEAQ (reference sequence). Trimming cost V 5 bases and J 6 bases, with 19 bases left between them. CDR3 in amino acids: CASSARTFIGSEAFF. For the CDR3, the DNA is TGTGCCAGCAGCGCCAGGACTTTTATCGGTTCTGAAGCTTTCTTT.

This clone was picked up one time. The chain joins TRBV23-1 to TRBJ2-2; 10 bases map to TRBD2. TRBV23-1 is an ORF, and what it does is uncertain. Trimming took 2 bases from V and 3 from J; bases not matched to a gene: 6. The CDR3 runs to 17 residues. The CDR3 DNA reads TGCGCCAGCAGTCAAGACAAGCGGGAGGGTGACACCGGGGAGCTGTTTTTT. It specifies CASSQDKREGDTGELFF.

V and J are TRBV2 and TRBJ2-7, with 10 nucleotides matching TRBD2. There are 13 residues in the CDR3. The junction had 6 bases not matched to a gene; V was cut back by 8 bases and J by 5 bases. Germline CDR1 and CDR2: SNHLY and FYNNEI. As DNA, the CDR3 is TGTGCCAGCGGCCCTAGCGGGAGAAACGAGCAGTACTTC. It codes for CASGPSGRNEQYF.

In its sample, this clone was seen a few times. The chain links TRBV5-1 to TRBJ1-1, with 9 nucleotides matching TRBD1. Germline lookup yields CDR1 SGHRS and CDR2 YFSETQ. Losses at the gene ends were 4 bases for V and 0 bases for J; bases not matched to a gene: 7. This CDR3 is 16 amino acids long. CDR3 loop: CASSLTGGLMNTEAFF. CDR3 coding DNA: TGCGCCAGCAGCCTGACAGGGGGGTTAATGAACACTGAAGCTTTCTTT.

CDR3 sequence reads: CASSSPGLAGITDTQYF. CDR3 coding DNA: TGTGCCAGCAGTTCCCCAGGACTAGCGGGGATAACAGATACGCAGTATTTT. V gene TRBV28 combines with J gene TRBJ2-3; 12 nucleotides line up with TRBD2. The germline V gene encodes CDR1 MDHEN and CDR2 SYDVKM. The CDR3 loop spans 17 amino acids. The V gene end was trimmed by 4 bases and the J gene end by 3 bases; junction bases not matched to a gene: 8.

With respect to this clone: Other DNA sequences of this sample code for an identical CDR3. This chain links TRBV9 with TRBJ2-2; maybe TRBD2 (5 bases). The germline CDR1 and CDR2 sequences are SGDLS and YYNGEE. The CDR3 is 15 amino acids. Trimming cost V 0 bases and J 0 bases, with 6 bases left between them. The CDR3 coding sequence is TGTGCCAGCAGCGTAGCGGGAACGAACACCGGGGAGCTGTTTTTT. Protein product: CASSVAGTNTGELFF.

The gene calls are TRBV4-2 and TRBJ2-5; the D gene could be TRBD1 or TRBD2 (7 bases each). V was shortened by 0 bases and J by 4 bases, with 18 bases between the two germline ends. The CDR3 covers 17 residues. CDR1 LGHNA and CDR2 YNFKEQ come from the germline V gene. CDR3 residues: CASSQDRGGKGAETQYF. The CDR3 DNA reads TGTGCCAGCAGCCAAGATCGGGGAGGGAAGGGGGCAGAGACCCAGTACTTC.

The V and J genes are TRBV4-2 and TRBJ2-1; 16 bases map to TRBD2. The CDR3 extends over 21 amino acids. V lost 4 bases and J lost 5; bases outside the gene matches: 17. The germline CDR1 and CDR2 sequences are LGHNA and YNFKEQ. In DNA, the CDR3 is TGTGCCAGCAGCCCTCGCCCGGGACTAGCGGGAGGGTCTTCTAAGAACAATGAGCAGTTCTTC. It is translated as CASSPRPGLAGGSSKNNEQFF.

The chain employs TRBV5-4 and TRBJ2-5; D possibly corresponds to TRBD1 (6 bases). This CDR3 is 17 amino acids long. Trimming stripped 1 base from V and 0 bases from J, with 16 bases between. Germline CDR1 is SGHNT and CDR2 is YYREEE (reference sequence). The CDR3 here is CASSLLHTRQDQETQYF. In DNA form, the CDR3 reads TGTGCCAGCAGCTTGTTACACACCAGACAGGACCAAGAGACCCAGTACTTC.

This CDR3 reads CASSQDLGDVGAFF. In DNA, the CDR3 is TGCGCCAGCAGCCAAGATCTCGGGGACGTCGGAGCTTTCTTT. The gene calls are TRBV4-3 and TRBJ1-1, with a weak D call TRBD1 (5 bases). In germline, CDR1 is LGHNA, CDR2 YSLEER. CDR3 length equals 14 residues. The V end was cut by 0 bases, the J end by 10 bases, with 15 bases between.

This chain links TRBV7-2 with TRBJ2-5; perhaps D is TRBD1 or TRBD2 (5 bases each). Germline V gene lookup returns CDR1 SGHTA and CDR2 FQGNSA. The CDR3 spans 15 residues. Trimming shortened V by 2 bases and J by 5 bases, and 15 bases separated the two germline ends. The CDR3 sequence: CASSLQPGLGETQYF. In nucleotides, the CDR3 is TGTGCCAGCAGCTTACAACCGGGGCTGGGCGAGACCCAGTACTTC.

The genes are TRBV9 and TRBJ1-5; TRBD1 is a possible D gene (5 bases). Per germline, CDR1 SGDLS and CDR2 YYNGEE. The CDR3 totals 15 residues. V was clipped by 4 bases and J by 6 bases, with 17 bases between them. Here the CDR3 reads CASSPREGQGQPQHF. The CDR3 DNA reads TGTGCCAGCAGCCCCCGTGAGGGGCAGGGTCAGCCCCAGCATTTT.

The V call is TRBV28, the J call TRBJ1-1; no definite D call. Trimming pared 5 bases from V and 6 bases from J, leaving 10 bases between. The germline V gene encodes CDR1 MDHEN and CDR2 SYDVKM. The CDR3 runs 12 residues. The CDR3 DNA is TGTGCCAGCAGTCCGAAGCCGGCTGAAGCTTTCTTT. Amino acids: CASSPKPAEAFF.

DNA for the CDR3: TGTGCCAGCAGCGAAGCTAGCGGGAGTCGAAGTGAGCAGTTCTTC. This codes for CASSEASGSRSEQFF. This chain uses TRBV9 with TRBJ2-1; TRBD2 agrees at 10 bases. J lost 9 bases, V lost 3 bases, and 9 bases had no gene match. This CDR3 is built from 15 residues. The V gene's germline CDR1 is SGDLS and CDR2 YYNGEE.

V and J are TRBV25-1 and TRBJ2-4, with 8 positions matching TRBD1. Germline CDR1 and CDR2: MGHDK and SYGVNS. The junction had 4 bases not matched to a gene; V was cut back by 5 bases and J by 1 base. This CDR3 comprises 15 residues. The CDR3 spells CASSYRGAAKNIQYF. CDR3 sequence (DNA): TGTGCCAGCAGTTACAGGGGGGCGGCCAAAAACATTCAGTACTTC. Variable domain in full (rest from reference TRBV25-1 and TRBJ2-4): EADIYQTPRYLVIGTGKKITLECSQTMGHDKMYWYQQDPGMELHLIHYSYGVNSTEKGDLSSESTVSRIRTEHFPLTLESARPSHTSQYLCASSYRGAAKNIQYFGAGTRLSVL.

The chain employs TRBV7-2 and TRBJ1-5; D is unresolved. Trimming took 1 base from V and 5 from J, leaving 6 bases between them. The CDR3 has 13 amino acids. In germline, CDR1 is SGHTA, CDR2 FQGNSA. The CDR3: CASSLGRHQPQHF. Written as DNA, the CDR3 is TGTGCCAGCAGCTTAGGGCGGCATCAGCCCCAGCATTTT.

The chain joins TRBV5-1 to TRBJ2-1, with TRBD2 as a possible D gene (6 bases). Germline V CDR1 and CDR2: SGHRS, YFSETQ. The germline V and J ends were trimmed by 0 bases and 3 bases, with 10 bases remaining between them. This CDR3 has 15 amino acids. CDR3 sequence: CASSLVSGYYNEQFF. CDR3 bases: TGCGCCAGCAGCTTGGTTAGCGGCTACTACAATGAGCAGTTCTTC. Drawing the rest from reference TRBV5-1 and TRBJ2-1, the complete variable domain is KAGVTQTPRYLIKTRGQQVTLSCSPISGHRSVSWYQQTPGQGLQFLFEYFSETQRNKGNFPGRFSGRQFSNSRSEMNVSTLELGDSALYLCASSLVSGYYNEQFFGPGTRLTVL.

The V gene is TRBV7-6, the J gene TRBJ2-1; D uncertain. CDR1 and CDR2 (germline): SGHVS, FNYEAQ. The CDR3 has 15 residues. V lost 1 base and J lost 9, with 16 bases in between. The CDR3 bases are TGTGCCAGCAGCTTAGTGGCATCGGCTCAGGCTGAGCAGTTCTTC. It encodes CASSLVASAQAEQFF.

The rearrangement links TRBV5-6 to TRBJ1-1; the D gene is possibly TRBD1 (5 bases). In germline, CDR1 is SGHDT, CDR2 YYEEEE. The CDR3 has 15 residues. The ends were cut back, 0 bases at V and 4 bases at J, with 13 bases in the middle. The CDR3 loop is CASSLAGRRGTEAFF. For the CDR3, the DNA is TGTGCCAGCAGCTTGGCGGGGCGAAGGGGCACTGAAGCTTTCTTT.

The chain recombines TRBV27 with TRBJ1-1, with 10 positions matching TRBD1. Germline CDR1 and CDR2: MNHEY and SMNVEV (reference sequence). The length of the CDR3 is 17 residues. V shed 6 bases, J shed 0 bases, and the junction held 10 bases outside the gene matches. The CDR3 region is CASSTTGGGQMNTEAFF. The CDR3 nucleotides read TGTGCCAGCAGCACGACAGGGGGCGGCCAAATGAACACTGAAGCTTTCTTT.